The subject of this entry is one T cell receptor (beta chain). Its recognized antigen is unknown. No base qualities exist here, and no much larger clone lies one base off it. The cohort was made up of approximately 670 healthy bone marrow donors. All cohort members were sampled while nominally healthy, although unrecorded immune exposures were likely present. The donor tested CMV seropositive, placing the donor among the approximately 310 seropositive members of the cohort. A peripheral blood sample was collected from each donor, and TCR beta sequencing was performed on peripheral blood mononuclear cells. Genomic DNA was extracted from the blood cell samples with the Qiagen DNeasy Blood Extraction Kit. The entry originates in a study of cytomegalovirus exposure and HLA in healthy donors listed by TCRdb under 2017. As for the study more broadly: An earlier analysis of roughly 630 of the donors reported 250 to 300 Gb of sequence data and some 120 million unique TCR beta sequences from approximately 180 million T cells. About 280 gigabases of sequencing data and roughly 80 million unique TCR sequences made up an early release that covered 640 HLA-typed donors. To predict cytomegalovirus infection status, the study brought together high-throughput TCR immunosequencing, statistical association of individual TCRs with disease status, and machine learning. Using immunosequencing, the study profiled T cell repertoires from about 610 subjects and related those repertoires to cytomegalovirus serostatus. Typing coverage varied by locus: 629-630 donors for A, B, C, DRB1 and DQB1; roughly 510 for DQA1; about 590 for DPA1; 400 to 480 for DPB1. Because of strong linkage in the cohort, roughly five DR-DQ haplotypes were treated as single units for association and clustering. To decide whether each TCR beta V gene segment behaved as functional or pseudogenic, an earlier analysis of approximately 620 of the donors relied on high-throughput TCR beta sequencing. Every discovery cohort repertoire had been produced on one sequencing platform. The aim of the study was to test whether cataloging public T cell receptors could identify signatures of past pathogen exposure. Along with the approximately 670-subject first cohort, a separate validation cohort of around 120 different subjects was used. Of the 398 genotyped donors, over 80% were placed in the genetic ancestry cluster associated with self-reported Caucasian donors. A later analysis re-examined previously published TCR beta repertoires from about 670 donors and added high-resolution HLA genotyping to investigate patterns of TCR occurrence. Alongside the repertoire data, information on donor age, sex, ethnicity and CMV serostatus was compiled. Rather than drawing on any new phenotypic data, the later analysis identified candidate immune exposures from TCR beta sequences and the way those sequences occurred across donors. In a later genetic analysis, genome-wide SNP genotypes for about three fifths of the roughly 670 donors were used, and that subset was treated as a discovery cohort. On average, 235,054 unique TCR beta nucleotide sequences were sequenced per donor among a few hundred genotyped donors of the cohort, with 15% to 20% of those sequences being non-productive. Both class I and class II loci were covered by HLA typing, at four-digit resolution. Results the study describes overall, beyond this receptor: Compared with the roughly 710-donor mean, donors in an Asian-associated ancestry cluster had fewer N-insertions in productive TCRs, according to a later genetic analysis. In a later analysis, HLA-associated TCR beta chains were found to be more clonally expanded and to have lower generation probabilities than equally common non-associated chains. This cohort had only TCR beta chains sequenced, and the lack of alpha or paired-chain data limited which features could be detected. According to a later analysis, most CMV-associated TCR beta chains appeared to be HLA-restricted, and the HLA associations seemed to be driven largely by CMV exposure. Most TCR sequences were seen in very few donors, while some public TCRs were found in many individuals. Correlated functional status among segregating V segments might reflect linkage disequilibrium, but an unknown experimental factor could not be ruled out. A group of highly shared sequence variants was considered likely to be a technical artifact of the sequencing pipeline. A few of the identified cytomegalovirus-associated TCR beta chains were confirmed in vitro to be specific for cytomegalovirus antigens. When HLA alleles, especially DR and DQ, strongly co-occurred, attributing TCR associations to individual alleles was difficult. The 87-base-pair reads could not distinguish some IMGT-functional V segments, including TRBV6-2 and TRBV6-3, so those segments were excluded. The authors suggested that the approach could potentially be generalized to other disease states and immunological phenotypes. Immune exposure information for the cohort was limited to CMV serostatus. In the study, about 150 TCR beta chains were listed as associated with cytomegalovirus. A later genetic analysis associated a missense DCLRE1C variant with V-gene and J-gene trimming of TCR beta chains, and an independent cohort replicated the association. The earlier analysis of fewer than 750 of the donors excluded seventeen rarely observed V segments, including chromosome 9 orphons, because counts were too low. In both the original and validation cohorts, the classifier was reported to diagnose cytomegalovirus status with high specificity and sensitivity. In an earlier analysis of some 640 of the donors, most TCR beta V segments were observed in productive rearrangements about 90% or about 30% of the time, broadly matching IMGT annotations. At a false discovery rate of 0.05, a later analysis linked about 16,000 TCR beta sequences to specific HLA alleles. In a later analysis, TCR association rates were found to vary across HLA loci, with the most associated TCRs seen for DRB1 alleles and the fewest for HLA-C alleles. Because HLA typing was missing for some donors at each locus, association tests included only the typed subset. A further reported finding was that TCR beta sequences accurately predicted the HLA-A and HLA-B alleles for most subjects in the first cohort. Presence/absence analyses assumed roughly uniform sequencing depth across donors, an assumption that may not hold. A later analysis reported that several top co-occurrence clusters appeared linked to parvovirus B19, influenza, CMV and Epstein-Barr virus.

The library relied on the immunoSEQ multiplex PCR assay. A mixture of 60 forward primers for TCR Vbeta segments and 13 reverse primers for TCR Jbeta segments was used in the multiplex PCR. Amplification of the CDR3 region of rearranged TCR beta genes was performed with a multiplex PCR assay on genomic DNA. The Illumina HiSeq System was used to sequence the amplified TCR beta libraries as 87-base-pair reads. As for the authors' bioinformatics: A later analysis tallied around 87 million unique TCR beta chains across the 610 or so repertoires, and some 10 million of those chains were shared by two or more donors. Raw reads were error-corrected and collapsed into unique sequences by a nearest-neighbor algorithm in which closely related sequences were merged to remove PCR and sequencing errors. To assign V, D and J gene segments, CDR3 sequences were aligned to IMGT reference sequences. For a sequence to be retained, at least a six-nucleotide match to both a V gene segment and a J gene segment was required. A rearrangement was called productive if the CDR3 had no stop codons and remained in frame with V and J, and every other rearrangement was called non-productive. CDR3 was defined according to IMGT convention as the region running from the second conserved V-encoded cysteine to the conserved J-encoded phenylalanine. The earlier analysis of approximately 500 of the donors excluded sequences that lacked an unambiguous match to a single V gene segment. An earlier analysis of 587 of the donors classified V segments as functional when productive rearrangements were above 56.7% and as segregating when the standard deviation between donors was above 5%. A statistical classification framework was built for diagnosing cytomegalovirus status from the catalog of TCR beta chain sequences. A later analysis assigned V and J genes by comparing TCR nucleotide sequences with IMGT/GENE-DB human TR gene sequences. In a later analysis, CDR3 sequences and most-parsimonious VDJ recombination scenarios were assigned using the TCRdist pipeline. In a later analysis, each TCR beta chain was defined by its CDR3 amino acid sequence together with its V-gene family, and reads without a unique V-gene family were excluded. In a later analysis, 450 to 600 highly shared, low-generation-probability nucleotide sequences were removed to address suspected cross-contamination and a sequencing artifact. A later analysis calculated a clonal expansion index for each public chain from normalized within-repertoire ranks of inferred template counts. In a later analysis, generation probabilities were computed with a VDJ recombination model fitted to out-of-frame rearrangements, and the resulting probabilities were checked against IGoR. In a later analysis, TCR-TCR, TCR-HLA and TCR-CMV co-occurrence was scored with hypergeometric tests, and a repertoire-size bias correction was applied to TCR pairs. A later analysis estimated false discovery rates by permuting HLA or CMV assignments 20 times. In a later analysis, co-occurring TCRs were grouped with DBSCAN, and TCRdist sequence similarity was added when clustering was performed within HLA-allele-positive subsets. Co-occurrence clustering excluded repertoires with fewer than 30,000 or more than 120,000 public chains, plus five with anomalous nucleotide sharing. TCRdb mirrors the immuneACCESS table, restricted to in-frame sequences. Some clones are absent from its copies; in checked studies, under half trace to an unresolved V gene, and the reason for the others is unknown. Clonal size and the V and J genes are those of that table, whereas D and trimming came from the DNA. In this sample the table shows under 150,000 clones, roughly 63% of which occur a single time. The ten most abundant clones make up over 8% of the sample.

CDR1 and CDR2 are drawn from the germline V gene: SGDLS, YYNGEE. The CDR3, cysteine through phenylalanine, is 15 amino acids long. Here the CDR3 DNA is all that survives: 45 bases in frame from base 1. V is cut back by 5 bases and J by 7 bases, with 12 bases in the junction unmatched. Sequenced: PBMCs. The receptor was isolated from a man aged 40-55 years in good health and CMV-seropositive. The sequence joins TRBV9 to TRBJ1-5, and 7 bases in between align with TRBD1. CDR3 reads: CASSPYRGGGQPQHF. The nucleotides read TGTGCCAGCAGTCCGTACAGGGGTGGAGGACAGCCCCAGCATTTT. Outside the CDR3, residues come from the reference TRBV9 and TRBJ1-5 proteins, so the full variable domain is: DSGVTQTPKHLITATGQRVTLRCSPRSGDLSVYWYQQSLDQGLQFLIQYYNGEERAKGNILERFSAQQFPDLHSELNLSSLELGDSALYFCASSPYRGGGQPQHFGDGTRLSIL.